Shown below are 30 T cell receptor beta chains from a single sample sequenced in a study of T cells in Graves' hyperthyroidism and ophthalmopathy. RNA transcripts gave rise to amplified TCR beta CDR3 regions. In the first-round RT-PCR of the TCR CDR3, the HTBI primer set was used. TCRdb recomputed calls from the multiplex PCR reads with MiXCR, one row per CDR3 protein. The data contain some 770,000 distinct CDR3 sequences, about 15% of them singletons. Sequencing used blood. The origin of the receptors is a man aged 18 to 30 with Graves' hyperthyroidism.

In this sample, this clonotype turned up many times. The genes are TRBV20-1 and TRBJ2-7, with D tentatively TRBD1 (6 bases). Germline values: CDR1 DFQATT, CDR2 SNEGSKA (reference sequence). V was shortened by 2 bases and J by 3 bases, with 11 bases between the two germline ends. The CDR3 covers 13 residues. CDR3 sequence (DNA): TGCAGTGCTAGAAGGCAGGGGTTCTACGAGCAGTACTTC. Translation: CSARRQGFYEQYF.

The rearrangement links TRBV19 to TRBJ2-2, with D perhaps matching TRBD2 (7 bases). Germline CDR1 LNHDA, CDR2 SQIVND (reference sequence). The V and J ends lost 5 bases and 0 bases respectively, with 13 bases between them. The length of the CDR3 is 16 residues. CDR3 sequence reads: CASSGGAATNTGELFF. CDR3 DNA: TGTGCCAGTAGTGGGGGGGCCGCAACGAACACCGGGGAGCTGTTTTTT.

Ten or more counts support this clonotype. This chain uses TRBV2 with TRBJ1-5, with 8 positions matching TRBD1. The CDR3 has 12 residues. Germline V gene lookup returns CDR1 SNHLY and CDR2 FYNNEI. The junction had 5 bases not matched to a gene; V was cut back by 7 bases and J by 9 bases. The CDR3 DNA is TGTGCCAGCAACCCGACAGGGGCGCCCCAGCATTTT. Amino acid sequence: CASNPTGAPQHF.

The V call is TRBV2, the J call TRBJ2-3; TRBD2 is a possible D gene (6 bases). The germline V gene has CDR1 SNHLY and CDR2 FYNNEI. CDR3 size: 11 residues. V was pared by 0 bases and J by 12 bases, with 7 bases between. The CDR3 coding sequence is TGTGCCAGCAGTGAAGCGGGACTTCAGTATTTT. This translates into CASSEAGLQYF.

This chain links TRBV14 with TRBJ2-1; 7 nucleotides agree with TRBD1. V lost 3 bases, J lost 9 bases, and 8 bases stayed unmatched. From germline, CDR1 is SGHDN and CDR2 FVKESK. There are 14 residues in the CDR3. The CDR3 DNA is TGTGCCAGCAGCCACGCGGACAGGAAAATTGAGCAGTTCTTC. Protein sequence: CASSHADRKIEQFF. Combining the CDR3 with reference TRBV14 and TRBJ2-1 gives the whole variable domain EAGVTQFPSHSVIEKGQTVTLRCDPISGHDNLYWYRRVMGKEIKFLLHFVKESKQDESGMPNNRFLAERTGGTYSTLKVQPAELEDSGVYFCASSHADRKIEQFFGPGTRLTVL.

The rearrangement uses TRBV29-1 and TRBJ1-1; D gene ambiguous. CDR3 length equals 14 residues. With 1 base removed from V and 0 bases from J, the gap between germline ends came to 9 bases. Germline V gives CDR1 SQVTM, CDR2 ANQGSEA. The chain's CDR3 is CSVEVVKMNTEAFF. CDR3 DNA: TGCAGCGTTGAAGTTGTTAAGATGAACACTGAAGCTTTCTTT.

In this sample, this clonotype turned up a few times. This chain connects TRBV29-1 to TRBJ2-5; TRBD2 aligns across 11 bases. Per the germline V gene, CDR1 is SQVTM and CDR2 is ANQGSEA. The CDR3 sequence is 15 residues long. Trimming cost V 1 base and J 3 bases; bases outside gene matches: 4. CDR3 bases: TGCAGCGTTGAAGGACTAGCGGGGTCCAAAGAGACCCAGTACTTC. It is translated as CSVEGLAGSKETQYF.

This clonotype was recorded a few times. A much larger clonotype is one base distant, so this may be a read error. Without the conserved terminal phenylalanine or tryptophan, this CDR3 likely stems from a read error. The CDR3 spells CASSFIGGSYEQYL. DNA for the CDR3: TGTGCCAGCAGCTTTATAGGGGGTTCCTACGAGCAGTACTTA. The chain is built from TRBV11-2 and TRBJ2-7, with D tentatively TRBD1 (6 bases). Germline loops: CDR1 SGHAT, CDR2 FQNNGV. V dropped 3 bases and J dropped 1 base, with 10 bases sitting between them. The CDR3 runs 14 residues.

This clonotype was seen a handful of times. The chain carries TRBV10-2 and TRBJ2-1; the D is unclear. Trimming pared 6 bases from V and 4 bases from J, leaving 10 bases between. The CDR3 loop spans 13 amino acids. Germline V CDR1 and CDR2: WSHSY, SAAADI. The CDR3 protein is CASSGSRYNEQFF. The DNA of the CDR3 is TGCGCCAGCAGCGGGTCGAGGTACAATGAGCAGTTCTTC.

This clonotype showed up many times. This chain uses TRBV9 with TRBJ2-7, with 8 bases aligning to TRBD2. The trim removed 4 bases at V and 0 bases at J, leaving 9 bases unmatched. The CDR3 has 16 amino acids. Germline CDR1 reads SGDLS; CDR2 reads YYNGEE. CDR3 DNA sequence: TGTGCCAGCAGCCCCCGGGAGGGGGTTTACTCCTACGAGCAGTACTTC. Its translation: CASSPREGVYSYEQYF.

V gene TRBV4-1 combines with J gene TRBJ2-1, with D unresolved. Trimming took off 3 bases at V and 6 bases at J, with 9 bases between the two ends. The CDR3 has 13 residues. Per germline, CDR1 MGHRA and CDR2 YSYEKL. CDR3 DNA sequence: TGCGCCAGCAGCCACCCTTCCCGCAATGAGCAGTTCTTC. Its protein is CASSHPSRNEQFF.

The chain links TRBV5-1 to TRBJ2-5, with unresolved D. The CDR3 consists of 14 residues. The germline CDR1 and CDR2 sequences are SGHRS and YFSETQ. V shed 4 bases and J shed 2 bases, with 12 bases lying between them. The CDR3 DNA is TGCGCCAGCAGCCTCCCCCGAGGACAAGAGACCCAGTACTTC. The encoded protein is CASSLPRGQETQYF.

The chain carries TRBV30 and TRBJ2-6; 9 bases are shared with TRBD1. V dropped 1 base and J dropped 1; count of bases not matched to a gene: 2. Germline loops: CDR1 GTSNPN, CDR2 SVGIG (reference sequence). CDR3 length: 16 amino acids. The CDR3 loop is CAWSGGTGSGANVLTF. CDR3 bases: TGTGCCTGGAGTGGGGGGACAGGGTCTGGGGCCAACGTCCTGACTTTC.

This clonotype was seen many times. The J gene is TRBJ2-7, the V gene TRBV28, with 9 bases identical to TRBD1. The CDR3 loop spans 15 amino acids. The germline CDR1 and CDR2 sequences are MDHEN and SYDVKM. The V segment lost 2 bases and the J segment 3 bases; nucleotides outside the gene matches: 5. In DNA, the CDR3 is TGTGCCAGCAGTTTAAACCGGGACAGGGACTACGAGCAGTACTTC. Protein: CASSLNRDRDYEQYF.

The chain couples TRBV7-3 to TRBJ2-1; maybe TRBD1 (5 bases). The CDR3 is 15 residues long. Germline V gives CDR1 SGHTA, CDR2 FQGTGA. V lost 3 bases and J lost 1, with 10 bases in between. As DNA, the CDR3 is TGTGCCAGCAGCTTGACAGCTTATTCCTACAATGAGCAGTTCTTC. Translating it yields CASSLTAYSYNEQFF.

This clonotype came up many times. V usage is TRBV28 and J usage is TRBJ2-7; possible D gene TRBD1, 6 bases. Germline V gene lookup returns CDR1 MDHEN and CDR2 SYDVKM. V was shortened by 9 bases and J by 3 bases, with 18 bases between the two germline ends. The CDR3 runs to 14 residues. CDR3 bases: TGTGCCAGTAAGCGAACAGGGACAAACTACGAGCAGTACTTC. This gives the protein CASKRTGTNYEQYF.

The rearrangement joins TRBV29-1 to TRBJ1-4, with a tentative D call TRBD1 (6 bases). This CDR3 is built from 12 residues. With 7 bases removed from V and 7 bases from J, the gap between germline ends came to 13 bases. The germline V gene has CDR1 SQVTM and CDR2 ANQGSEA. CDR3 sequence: CSATGSREKLFF. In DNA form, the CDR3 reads TGCAGCGCTACAGGGAGTCGTGAAAAACTGTTTTTT.

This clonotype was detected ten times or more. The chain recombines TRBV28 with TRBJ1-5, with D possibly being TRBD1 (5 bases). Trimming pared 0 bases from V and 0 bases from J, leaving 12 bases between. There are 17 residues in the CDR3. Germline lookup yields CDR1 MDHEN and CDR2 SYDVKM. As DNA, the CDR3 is TGTGCCAGCAGTTTATGCACGGGGGACTATAGCAATCAGCCCCAGCATTTT. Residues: CASSLCTGDYSNQPQHF.

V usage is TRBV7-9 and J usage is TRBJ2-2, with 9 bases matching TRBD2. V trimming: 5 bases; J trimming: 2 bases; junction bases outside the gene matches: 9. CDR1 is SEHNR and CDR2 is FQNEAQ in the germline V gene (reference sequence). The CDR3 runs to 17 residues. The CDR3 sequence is CASSRVLGTSNTGELFF. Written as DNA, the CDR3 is TGTGCCAGCAGCCGAGTTTTAGGGACTAGCAACACCGGGGAGCTGTTTTTT.

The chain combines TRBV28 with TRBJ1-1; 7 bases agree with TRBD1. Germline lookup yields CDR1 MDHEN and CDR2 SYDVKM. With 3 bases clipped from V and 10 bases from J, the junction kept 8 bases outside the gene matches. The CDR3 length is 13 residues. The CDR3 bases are TGTGCCAGCAGTTTCGAAGGGGGCCGGGGAGCTTTCTTT. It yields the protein CASSFEGGRGAFF.

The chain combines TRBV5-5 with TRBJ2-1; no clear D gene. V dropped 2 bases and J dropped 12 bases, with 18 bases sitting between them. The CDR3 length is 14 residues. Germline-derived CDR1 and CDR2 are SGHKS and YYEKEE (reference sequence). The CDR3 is CASSFSSRVVVQFF. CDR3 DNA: TGTGCCAGCAGCTTTTCATCAAGAGTTGTCGTGCAGTTCTTC.

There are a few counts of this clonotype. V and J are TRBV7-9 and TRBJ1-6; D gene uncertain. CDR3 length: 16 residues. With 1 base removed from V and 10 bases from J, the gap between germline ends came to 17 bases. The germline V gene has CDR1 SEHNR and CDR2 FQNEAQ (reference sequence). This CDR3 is CASSLVGEGPESPLHF. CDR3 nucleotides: TGTGCCAGCAGCTTAGTCGGGGAAGGACCAGAGTCACCCCTCCACTTT.

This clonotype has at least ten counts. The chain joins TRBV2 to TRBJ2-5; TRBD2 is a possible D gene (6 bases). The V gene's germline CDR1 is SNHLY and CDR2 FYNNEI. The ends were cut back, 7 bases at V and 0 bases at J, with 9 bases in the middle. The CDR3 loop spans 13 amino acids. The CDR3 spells CASTGGYQETQYF. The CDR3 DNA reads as TGTGCCAGCACTGGGGGGTACCAAGAGACCCAGTACTTC.

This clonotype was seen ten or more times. The CDR3 loop is CASSFGDSSYNEQFF. CDR3 bases: TGTGCCAGCAGTTTTGGGGACAGTTCCTACAATGAGCAGTTCTTC. This chain links TRBV28 with TRBJ2-1, with 7 nucleotides matching TRBD1. The CDR3 extends over 15 amino acids. V was clipped by 3 bases and J by 1 base; unmatched bases: 3. CDR1 is MDHEN and CDR2 is SYDVKM in the germline V gene.

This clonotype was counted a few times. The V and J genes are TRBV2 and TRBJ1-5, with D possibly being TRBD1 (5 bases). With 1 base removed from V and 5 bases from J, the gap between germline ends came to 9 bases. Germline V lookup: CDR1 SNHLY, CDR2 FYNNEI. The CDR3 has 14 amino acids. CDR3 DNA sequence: TGTGCCAGCAGTGAAGTGGGGGGTGATCAGCCCCAGCATTTT. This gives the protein CASSEVGGDQPQHF.

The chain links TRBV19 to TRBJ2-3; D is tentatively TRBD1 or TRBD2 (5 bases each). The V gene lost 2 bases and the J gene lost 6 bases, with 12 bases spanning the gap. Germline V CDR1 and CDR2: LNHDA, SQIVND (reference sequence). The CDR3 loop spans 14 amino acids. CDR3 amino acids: CASSITPGADTQYF. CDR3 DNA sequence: TGTGCCAGTAGTATAACGCCCGGGGCGGATACGCAGTATTTT.

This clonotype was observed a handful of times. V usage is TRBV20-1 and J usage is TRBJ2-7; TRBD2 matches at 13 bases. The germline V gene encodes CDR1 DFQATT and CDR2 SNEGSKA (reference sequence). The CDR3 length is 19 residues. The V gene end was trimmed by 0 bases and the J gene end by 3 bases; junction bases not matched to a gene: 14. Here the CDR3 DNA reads TGCAGTGCTAGAGAGATGGGGGGCGCGACTAGCGGGGGGTTCTACGAGCAGTACTTC. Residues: CSAREMGGATSGGFYEQYF.

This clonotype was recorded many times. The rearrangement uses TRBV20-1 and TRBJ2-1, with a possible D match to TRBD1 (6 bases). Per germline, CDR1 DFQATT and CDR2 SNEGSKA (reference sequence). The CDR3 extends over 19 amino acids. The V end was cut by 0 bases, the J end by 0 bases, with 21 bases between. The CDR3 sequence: CSARDPHPQGLSSYNEQFF. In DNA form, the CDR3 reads TGCAGTGCTAGAGATCCCCATCCCCAGGGGTTGAGCTCCTACAATGAGCAGTTCTTC.

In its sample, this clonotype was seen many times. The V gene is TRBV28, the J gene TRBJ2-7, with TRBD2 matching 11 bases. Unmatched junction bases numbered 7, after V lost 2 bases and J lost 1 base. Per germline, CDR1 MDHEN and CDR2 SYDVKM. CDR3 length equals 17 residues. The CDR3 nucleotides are TGTGCCAGCAGTTTACCTAATTTAGCGGGAGGGTCCTACGAGCAGTACTTC. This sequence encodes CASSLPNLAGGSYEQYF.

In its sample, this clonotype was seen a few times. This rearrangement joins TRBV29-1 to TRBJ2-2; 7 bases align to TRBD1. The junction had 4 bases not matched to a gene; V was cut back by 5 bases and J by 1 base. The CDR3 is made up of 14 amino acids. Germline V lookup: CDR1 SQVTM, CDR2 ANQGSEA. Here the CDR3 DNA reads TGCAGCGTTCGCCGGGACAGGAACACCGGGGAGCTGTTTTTT. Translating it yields CSVRRDRNTGELFF.